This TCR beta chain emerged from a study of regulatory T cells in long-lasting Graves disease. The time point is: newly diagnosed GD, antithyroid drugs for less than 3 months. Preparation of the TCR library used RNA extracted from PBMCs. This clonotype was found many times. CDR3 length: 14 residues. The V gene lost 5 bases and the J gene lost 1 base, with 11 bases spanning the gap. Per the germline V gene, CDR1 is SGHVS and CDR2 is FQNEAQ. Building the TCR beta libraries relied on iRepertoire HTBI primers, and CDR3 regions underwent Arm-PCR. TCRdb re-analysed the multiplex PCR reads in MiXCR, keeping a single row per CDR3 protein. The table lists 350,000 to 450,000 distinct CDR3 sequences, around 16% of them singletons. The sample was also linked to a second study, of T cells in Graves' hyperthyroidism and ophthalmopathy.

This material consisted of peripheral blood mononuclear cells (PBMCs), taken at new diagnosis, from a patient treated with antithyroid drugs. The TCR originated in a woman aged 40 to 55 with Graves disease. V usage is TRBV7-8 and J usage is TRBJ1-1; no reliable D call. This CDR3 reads CASSQTNGNTEAFF. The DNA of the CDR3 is TGTGCCAGCAGCCAGACAAACGGGAACACTGAAGCTTTCTTT.